Shown below are 14 T cell receptor beta chains from a single sample sequenced in a study of yellow fever vaccine responses in identical twins (dated by TCRdb to 2016 to 2019). Receptor amplification or capture employed RT-PCR. TCRdb records Illumina HiSeq 2500 as the sequencer. TCRdb itself trimmed the public reads at Q25 with fastp, ran MiXCR and retained productive beta chains. Rows matching on CDR3 protein sequence are summarized as one entry with the most common DNA and genes. This sample comprises 10,000 or so distinct CDR3 sequences, over 65% of them detected only once. Roughly 2% of the sample is held by the ten biggest clonotypes. The sample here was T cells from blood (PBMCs), unsorted or a sorted subset (not recorded which), taken before or after yellow fever vaccination (not recorded which). The receptors here all came from a woman younger than 30 who received the yellow fever vaccine. Donor details come from another sample of the same person, matched by shared clones.

V usage is TRBV6-2 or TRBV6-3 and J usage is TRBJ1-1; D is unclear. V was cut by 0 bases and J by 8 bases, with 13 bases left in between. This CDR3 is 14 amino acids long. The germline CDR1 and CDR2 sequences are MNHEY and SVGEGT. CDR3 loop: CASSYSKAVLEAFF. DNA for the CDR3: TGTGCCAGCAGTTACTCGAAGGCAGTCCTCGAAGCTTTCTTT.

The rearrangement links TRBV10-3 to TRBJ2-4; D could derive from TRBD1 or TRBD2 (5 bases each). Trimming stripped 10 bases from V and 4 bases from J, with 20 bases between. This CDR3 spans 15 amino acids. Germline CDR1 reads ENHRY; CDR2 reads SYGVKD. CDR3 sequence (DNA): TGTGCCACCAGAGGCGTCCGGGACGAAAAAAACATTCAGTACTTC. This codes for CATRGVRDEKNIQYF.

The V and J genes are TRBV29-1 and TRBJ2-7; 10 nucleotides align to TRBD2. This CDR3 contains 13 residues. CDR1 is SQVTM, CDR2 ANQGSEA, per germline. V dropped 8 bases and J dropped 2; count of bases not matched to a gene: 6. The CDR3, as DNA: TGCAGCACACGGACTAGCGGTACCTACGAGCAGTACTTC. Translated, it gives CSTRTSGTYEQYF.

The chain links TRBV15 to TRBJ2-7, with 8 bases that match TRBD2. The V and J ends lost 0 bases and 3 bases, in that order; junction bases with no gene match: 4. Germline values: CDR1 LNHNV, CDR2 YYDKDF (reference sequence). The CDR3 runs 15 residues. The CDR3, as DNA: TGTGCCACCAGCAGAGAACGGGAGGGCCTCTACGAGCAGTACTTC. It translates to CATSREREGLYEQYF.

The V and J genes are TRBV9 and TRBJ2-2; 9 bases fit TRBD1. V lost 1 base, J lost 0 bases, and 4 bases stayed unmatched. Germline V CDR1 and CDR2: SGDLS, YYNGEE. This CDR3 has 17 residues. The CDR3 coding sequence is TGTGCCAGCAGCGTATCCGGACAGGGGACGAACACCGGGGAGCTGTTTTTT. It specifies CASSVSGQGTNTGELFF.

Only one count was recorded for this clonotype. V is TRBV20-1 and J is TRBJ2-3; possible D gene TRBD1, 5 bases. Germline assignment: CDR1 DFQATT and CDR2 SNEGSKA (reference sequence). Trimming cost V 0 bases and J 7 bases, with 14 bases left between them. There are 14 residues in the CDR3. For the CDR3, the DNA is TGCAGTGCTAGAGACAGGGTCCCCTCTCATACGCAGTATTTT. It specifies CSARDRVPSHTQYF.

V and J are TRBV4-2 and TRBJ2-7, with D tentatively TRBD2 (5 bases). This CDR3 comprises 15 residues. CDR1 and CDR2 from the germline V gene are LGHNA and YNFKEQ. V was shortened by 0 bases and J by 3 bases, with 12 bases between the two germline ends. CDR3 sequence reads: CASSQDRVALYEQYF. The DNA of the CDR3 is TGTGCCAGCAGCCAAGATCGCGTAGCGCTCTACGAGCAGTACTTC.

This CDR3 is CASSTRQGRNTEAFF. The CDR3 DNA reads TGTGCCAGCAGCACCCGACAGGGGAGGAACACTGAAGCTTTCTTT. This sequence joins TRBV7-3 and TRBJ1-1; 8 bases are shared with TRBD1. Germline V gives CDR1 SGHTA, CDR2 FQGTGA. Trimming took 5 bases from V and 1 from J; bases not matched to a gene: 6. This CDR3 region has 15 residues.

The chain recombines TRBV11-1 with TRBJ2-1, with 14 positions matching TRBD2. The V gene end was trimmed by 4 bases and the J gene end by 7 bases; junction bases not matched to a gene: 3. Looked up from germline, CDR1 is SGHAT and CDR2 is FQDESV (reference sequence). This CDR3 spans 15 amino acids. The CDR3 spells CASSSGTSGGNEQFF. CDR3 nucleotides: TGTGCCAGCAGCTCCGGGACTAGCGGGGGTAATGAGCAGTTCTTC.

CDR3 in amino acids: CASSQGPQGGYTF. DNA of the CDR3: TGTGCCAGCAGCCAGGGCCCTCAGGGGGGCTACACCTTC. This rearrangement joins TRBV7-9 to TRBJ1-2, with D tentatively TRBD1 (6 bases). CDR3 length: 13 amino acids. Germline assignment: CDR1 SEHNR and CDR2 FQNEAQ (reference sequence). Trimming cost V 5 bases and J 8 bases, with 15 bases left between them.

V and J are TRBV13 and TRBJ2-1; 15 bases match TRBD2. V shed 8 bases, J shed 7 bases, and the junction held 6 bases outside the gene matches. CDR3 length equals 15 residues. Germline V gene lookup returns CDR1 PRHDT and CDR2 FYEKMQ (reference sequence). The CDR3 DNA follows: TGTGCCAGCGGACTAGCGGGGGGGCTGGGTAATGAGCAGTTCTTC. It translates to CASGLAGGLGNEQFF.

The V call is TRBV2, the J call TRBJ2-5, with D unresolved. CDR1 SNHLY and CDR2 FYNNEI come from the germline V gene. The CDR3 contains 13 residues. V was clipped by 4 bases and J by 2 bases, with 8 bases between them. CDR3 DNA: TGTGCCAGCAGTGCAGCGCTACAAGAGACCCAGTACTTC. Amino acids: CASSAALQETQYF.

In this sample, this clonotype turned up a few times. This rearrangement joins TRBV6-5 to TRBJ1-2; D might be TRBD1 (5 bases). This CDR3 comprises 16 residues. The V gene's germline CDR1 is MNHEY and CDR2 SVGAGI. V was cut by 2 bases and J by 3 bases, with 16 bases left in between. CDR3 sequence reads: CASSYQPTGTYYGYTF. The CDR3 nucleotides read TGTGCCAGCAGTTACCAACCAACCGGGACGTACTATGGCTACACCTTC.

The chain has TRBV15 and TRBJ2-7; 12 nucleotides match TRBD2. CDR3 length equals 17 residues. Germline V lookup: CDR1 LNHNV, CDR2 YYDKDF (reference sequence). Germline trimming cut 5 bases from V and 2 bases from J; bases unmatched to any gene: 10. The chain's CDR3 is CATSAHQLAGGTYEQYF. The CDR3 nucleotides are TGTGCCACCAGCGCACACCAACTAGCGGGGGGAACCTACGAGCAGTACTTC.